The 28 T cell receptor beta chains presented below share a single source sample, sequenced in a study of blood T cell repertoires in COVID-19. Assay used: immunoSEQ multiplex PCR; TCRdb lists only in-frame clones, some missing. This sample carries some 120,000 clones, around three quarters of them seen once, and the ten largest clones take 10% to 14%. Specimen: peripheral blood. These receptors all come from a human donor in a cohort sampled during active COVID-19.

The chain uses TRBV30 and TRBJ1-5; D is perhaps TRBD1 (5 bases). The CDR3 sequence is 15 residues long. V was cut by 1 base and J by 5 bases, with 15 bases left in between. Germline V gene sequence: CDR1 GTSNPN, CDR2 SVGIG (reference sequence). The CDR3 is CAWSAWGRVDQPQHF. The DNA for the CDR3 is TGTGCCTGGAGTGCGTGGGGCAGAGTAGATCAGCCCCAGCATTTT.

CDR3 amino acids: CASSSTRRDGYTF. The DNA for the CDR3 is TGTGCCAGTAGTTCGACGCGCAGGGATGGCTACACCTTC. The chain recombines TRBV19 with TRBJ1-2; a possible D gene is TRBD1 (5 bases). Trimming cost V 5 bases and J 6 bases, with 13 bases left between them. Germline CDR1 LNHDA, CDR2 SQIVND (reference sequence). The CDR3 contains 13 residues.

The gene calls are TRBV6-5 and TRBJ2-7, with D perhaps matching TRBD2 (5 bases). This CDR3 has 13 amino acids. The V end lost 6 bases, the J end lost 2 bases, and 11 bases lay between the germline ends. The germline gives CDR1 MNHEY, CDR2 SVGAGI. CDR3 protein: CASSSRGAYEQYF. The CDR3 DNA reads TGTGCCAGCAGCTCCCGGGGTGCCTACGAGCAGTACTTC.

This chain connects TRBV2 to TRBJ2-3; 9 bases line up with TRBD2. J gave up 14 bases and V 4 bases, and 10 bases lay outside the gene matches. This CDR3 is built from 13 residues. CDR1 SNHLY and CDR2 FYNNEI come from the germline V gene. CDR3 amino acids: CASSVPGLAPGYF. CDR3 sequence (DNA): TGTGCCAGCAGTGTACCGGGACTAGCCCCTGGGTATTTT.

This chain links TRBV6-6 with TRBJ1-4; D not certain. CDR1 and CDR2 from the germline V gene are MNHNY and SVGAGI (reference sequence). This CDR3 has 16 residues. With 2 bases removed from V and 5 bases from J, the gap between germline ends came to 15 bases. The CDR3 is CASSYLINVENEKLFF. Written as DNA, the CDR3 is TGTGCCAGCAGTTACCTTATTAATGTAGAGAATGAAAAACTGTTTTTT.

The CDR3 reads CASSSGLDSSYEQYF. CDR3 bases: TGTGCCAGCAGTTCCGGACTAGACTCGTCCTACGAGCAGTACTTC. The V call is TRBV6-5, the J call TRBJ2-7; 7 bases map to TRBD2. Trimming took 4 bases from V and 1 from J; bases not matched to a gene: 7. Germline V CDR1 and CDR2: MNHEY, SVGAGI. The CDR3 totals 15 residues.

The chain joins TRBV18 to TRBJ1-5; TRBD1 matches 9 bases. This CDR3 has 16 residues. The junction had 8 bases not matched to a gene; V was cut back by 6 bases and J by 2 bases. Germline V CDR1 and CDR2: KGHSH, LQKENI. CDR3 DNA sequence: TGTGCCAGCTCGCCCGGACAGGGGAGCGGCAATCAGCCCCAGCATTTT. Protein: CASSPGQGSGNQPQHF.

CDR3 residues: CASSGQRASDTQYF. In DNA form, the CDR3 reads TGTGCCAGCAGCGGCCAGCGGGCTTCAGATACGCAGTATTTT. The genes are TRBV5-4 and TRBJ2-3, with TRBD2 as a possible D gene (6 bases). V was clipped by 4 bases and J by 4 bases, with 13 bases between them. CDR1 and CDR2 from the germline V gene are SGHNT and YYREEE (reference sequence). The CDR3 length is 14 residues.

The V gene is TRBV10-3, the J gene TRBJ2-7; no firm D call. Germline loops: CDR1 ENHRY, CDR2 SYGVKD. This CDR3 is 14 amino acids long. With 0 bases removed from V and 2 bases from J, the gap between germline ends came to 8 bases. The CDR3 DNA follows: TGTGCCATCAGTGAGTCGCAGTTGGCCTACGAGCAGTACTTC. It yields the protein CAISESQLAYEQYF.

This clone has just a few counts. The CDR3 nucleotides are TGTGCCAGTAGTATAGGAACAGGGTTAAGCAATCAGCCCCAGCATTTT. Protein: CASSIGTGLSNQPQHF. The chain joins TRBV19 to TRBJ1-5, with a tentative D call TRBD1 (6 bases). With 1 base removed from V and 1 base from J, the gap between germline ends came to 11 bases. From germline, CDR1 is LNHDA and CDR2 SQIVND (reference sequence). This CDR3 spans 16 amino acids.

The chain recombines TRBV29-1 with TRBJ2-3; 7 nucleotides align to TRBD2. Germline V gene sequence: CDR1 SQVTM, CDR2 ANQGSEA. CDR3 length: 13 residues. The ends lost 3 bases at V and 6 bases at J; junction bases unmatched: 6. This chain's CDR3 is CSVDRDYSDTQYF. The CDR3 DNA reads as TGCAGCGTTGACCGGGACTATAGTGATACGCAGTATTTT.

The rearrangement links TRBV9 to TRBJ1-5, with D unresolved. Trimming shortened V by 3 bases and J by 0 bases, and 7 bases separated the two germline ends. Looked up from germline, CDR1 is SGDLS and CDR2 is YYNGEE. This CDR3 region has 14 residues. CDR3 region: CASSGDSSNQPQHF. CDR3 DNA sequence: TGTGCCAGCAGCGGAGACTCTAGCAATCAGCCCCAGCATTTT.

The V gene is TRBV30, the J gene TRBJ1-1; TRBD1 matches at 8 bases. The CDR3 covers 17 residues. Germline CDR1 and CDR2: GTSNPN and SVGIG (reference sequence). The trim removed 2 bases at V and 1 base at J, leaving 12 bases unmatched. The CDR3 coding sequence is TGTGCCTGGAGTCCTCGACAGGGGCCGCCTTCGAACACTGAAGCTTTCTTT. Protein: CAWSPRQGPPSNTEAFF.

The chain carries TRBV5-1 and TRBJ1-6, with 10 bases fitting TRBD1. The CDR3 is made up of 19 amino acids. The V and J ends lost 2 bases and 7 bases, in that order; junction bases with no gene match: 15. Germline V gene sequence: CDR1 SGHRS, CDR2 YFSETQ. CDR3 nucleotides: TGCGCCAGCAGCTTAGACAGGGGGCCCAGAGGCGCGCCAAATTCACCCCTCCACTTT. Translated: CASSLDRGPRGAPNSPLHF.

The CDR3 region is CASSPYSALVGGETQYF. Here the CDR3 DNA reads TGCGCCAGCAGCCCATACAGTGCCCTCGTCGGGGGGGAGACCCAGTACTTC. The J gene is TRBJ2-5, the V gene TRBV4-1; 7 nucleotides align to TRBD2. Trimming took 4 bases from V and 5 from J; bases not matched to a gene: 16. The CDR3 loop spans 17 amino acids. Looked up from germline, CDR1 is MGHRA and CDR2 is YSYEKL.

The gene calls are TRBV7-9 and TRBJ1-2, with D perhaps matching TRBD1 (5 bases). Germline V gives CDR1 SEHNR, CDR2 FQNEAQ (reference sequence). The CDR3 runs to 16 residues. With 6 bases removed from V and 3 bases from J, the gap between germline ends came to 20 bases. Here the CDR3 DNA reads TGTGCCAGCAGTTTGGGGCCGATGGGTTCGGACTATGGCTACACCTTC. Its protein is CASSLGPMGSDYGYTF.

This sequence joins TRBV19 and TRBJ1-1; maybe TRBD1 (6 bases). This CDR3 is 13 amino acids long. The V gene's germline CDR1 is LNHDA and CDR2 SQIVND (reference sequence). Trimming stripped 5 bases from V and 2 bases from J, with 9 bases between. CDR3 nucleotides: TGTGCCAGTAGTCAGGGGATCAACACTGAAGCTTTCTTT. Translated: CASSQGINTEAFF.

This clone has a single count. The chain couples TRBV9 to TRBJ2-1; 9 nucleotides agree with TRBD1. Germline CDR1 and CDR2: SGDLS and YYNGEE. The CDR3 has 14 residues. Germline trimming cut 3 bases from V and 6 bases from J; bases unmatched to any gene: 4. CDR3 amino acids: CASSAPGQGNEQFF. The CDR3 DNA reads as TGTGCCAGCAGCGCGCCGGGACAGGGCAATGAGCAGTTCTTC.

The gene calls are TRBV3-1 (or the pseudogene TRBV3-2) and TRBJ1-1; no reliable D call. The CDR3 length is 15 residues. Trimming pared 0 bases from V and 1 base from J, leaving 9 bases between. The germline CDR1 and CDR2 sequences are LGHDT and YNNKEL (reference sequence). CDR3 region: CASSQDNVANTEAFF. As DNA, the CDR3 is TGTGCCAGCAGCCAAGATAATGTAGCGAACACTGAAGCTTTCTTT.

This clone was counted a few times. CDR3 DNA sequence: TGTGCCAGCAGCGCCGGGACAGAGTACGAGCAGTACTTC. Its translation is CASSAGTEYEQYF. This chain joins TRBV7-9 and TRBJ2-7; TRBD1 matches 7 bases. The CDR3 is 13 amino acids. The germline gives CDR1 SEHNR, CDR2 FQNEAQ (reference sequence). Trimming at V came to 5 bases and at J to 4 bases, leaving 5 bases not matched to a gene.

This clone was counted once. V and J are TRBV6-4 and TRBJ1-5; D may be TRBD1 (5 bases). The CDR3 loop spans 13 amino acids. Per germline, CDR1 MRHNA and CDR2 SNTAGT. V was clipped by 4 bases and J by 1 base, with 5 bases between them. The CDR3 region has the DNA TGTGCCAGCAGTGCAGGGAGCAATCAGCCCCAGCATTTT. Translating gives CASSAGSNQPQHF.

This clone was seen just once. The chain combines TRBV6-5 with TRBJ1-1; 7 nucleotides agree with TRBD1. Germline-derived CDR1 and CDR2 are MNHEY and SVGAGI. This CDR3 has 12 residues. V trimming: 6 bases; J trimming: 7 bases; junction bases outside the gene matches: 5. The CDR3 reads CASRYGTDEAFF. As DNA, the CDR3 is TGTGCCAGCAGATACGGGACAGATGAAGCTTTCTTT.

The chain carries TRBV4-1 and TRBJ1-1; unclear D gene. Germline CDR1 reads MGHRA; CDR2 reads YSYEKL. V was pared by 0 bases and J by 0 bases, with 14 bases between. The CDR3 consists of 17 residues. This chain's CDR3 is CASSQEADRNMNTEAFF. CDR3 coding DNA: TGCGCCAGCAGCCAAGAGGCGGATAGGAACATGAACACTGAAGCTTTCTTT.

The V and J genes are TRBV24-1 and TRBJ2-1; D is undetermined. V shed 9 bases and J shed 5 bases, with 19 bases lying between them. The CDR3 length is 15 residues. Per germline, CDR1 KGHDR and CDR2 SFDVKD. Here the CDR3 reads CATAQVGTDNNEQFF. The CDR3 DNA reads TGTGCCACCGCCCAAGTAGGTACAGACAACAATGAGCAGTTCTTC.

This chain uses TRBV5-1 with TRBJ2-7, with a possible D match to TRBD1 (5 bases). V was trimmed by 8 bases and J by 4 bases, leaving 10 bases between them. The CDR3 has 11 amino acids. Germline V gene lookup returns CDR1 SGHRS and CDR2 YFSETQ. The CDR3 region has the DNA TGCGCCAGAATAAGGGGATACGAGCAGTACTTC. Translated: CARIRGYEQYF. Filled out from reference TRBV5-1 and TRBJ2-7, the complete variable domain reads KAGVTQTPRYLIKTRGQQVTLSCSPISGHRSVSWYQQTPGQGLQFLFEYFSETQRNKGNFPGRFSGRQFSNSRSEMNVSTLELGDSALYLCARIRGYEQYFGPGTRLTVT.

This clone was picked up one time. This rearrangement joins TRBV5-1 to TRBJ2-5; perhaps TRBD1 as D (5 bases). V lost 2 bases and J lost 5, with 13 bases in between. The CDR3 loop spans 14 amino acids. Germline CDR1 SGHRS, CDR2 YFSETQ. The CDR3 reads CASSLVAGMETQYF. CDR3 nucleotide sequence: TGCGCCAGCAGCTTAGTAGCAGGGATGGAGACCCAGTACTTC.

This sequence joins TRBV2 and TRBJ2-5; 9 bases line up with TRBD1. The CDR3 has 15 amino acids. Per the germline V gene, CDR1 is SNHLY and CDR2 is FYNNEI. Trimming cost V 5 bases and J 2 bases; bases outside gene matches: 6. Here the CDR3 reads CASSFPGQGQETQYF. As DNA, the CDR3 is TGTGCCAGCAGTTTTCCGGGACAGGGACAAGAGACCCAGTACTTC.

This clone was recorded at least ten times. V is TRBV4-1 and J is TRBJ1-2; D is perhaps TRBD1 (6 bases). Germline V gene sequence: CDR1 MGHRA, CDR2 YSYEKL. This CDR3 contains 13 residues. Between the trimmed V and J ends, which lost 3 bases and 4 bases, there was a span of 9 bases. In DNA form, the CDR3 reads TGCGCCAGCAGCCAGGACAGCGCCTATGGCTACACCTTC. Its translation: CASSQDSAYGYTF.